These T cell receptor beta chains were read from a single sample in a study of identical twins. TCRdb re-analysed the 5' RACE reads in MiXCR, keeping a single row per CDR3 protein. This sample has approximately 690,000 distinct CDR3 sequences, with 5.5% to 6.5% found just once. The specimen sequenced was naive T cells sorted from blood. The receptors here all came from a man younger than 35 in good health. CDR3s include the opening cysteine and the closing phenylalanine or tryptophan. D genes are given only for firm matches. Some rows mark clone size as missing; the rest say once, few, many or name a class of expanded clone.

v_call: TRBV21-1
clone_size: NA
cdr3_length: 15
d_call: NA
j_call: TRBJ2-7
cdr3_nt: TGTGCCAGCAGCGTAGCGGGACAGGGTCACTACGAGCAGTACTTC
cdr3_aa: CASSVAGQGHYEQYF

v_call: TRBV2
clone_size: few
cdr3_length: 14
d_call: TRBD1
j_call: TRBJ1-6
cdr3_nt: TGTGCCAGCGAGGGGGCTAGGGGTAATTCACCCCTCCACTTT
cdr3_aa: CASEGARGNSPLHF

v_call: TRBV6-1
clone_size: many
cdr3_length: 13
d_call: NA
j_call: TRBJ1-5
cdr3_nt: TGTGCCAGCAGTCTAACGATCAATCAGCCCCAGCATTTT
cdr3_aa: CASSLTINQPQHF

v_call: TRBV20-1
clone_size: many
cdr3_length: 14
d_call: NA
j_call: TRBJ2-1
cdr3_nt: TGCAGTGCCTCAAGAAGCGAATCGGGCAATGAGCAGTTCTTC
cdr3_aa: CSASRSESGNEQFF

v_call: TRBV12-3/TRBV12-4
clone_size: few
cdr3_length: 12
d_call: NA
j_call: TRBJ1-3
cdr3_nt: TGTGCCAGCAGGGACCGAGGAAACACCATATATTTT
cdr3_aa: CASRDRGNTIYF

v_call: TRBV24-1
clone_size: many
cdr3_length: 16
d_call: TRBD2
j_call: TRBJ2-1
cdr3_nt: TGTGCCACCAGTGATCCGGGACTAGAGAGCCTCAATGAGCAGTTCTTC
cdr3_aa: CATSDPGLESLNEQFF

v_call: TRBV5-1
clone_size: few
cdr3_length: 16
d_call: TRBD2
j_call: TRBJ2-5
cdr3_nt: TGCGCCAGCAGCTTGTCGGCTAGCGGAAGACAAGAGACCCAGTACTTC
cdr3_aa: CASSLSASGRQETQYF

v_call: TRBV7-9
clone_size: NA
cdr3_length: 15
d_call: NA
j_call: TRBJ1-2
cdr3_nt: TGTGCCAGCAGCGCACTAGGACATCATCCGTATGGCTACACCTTC
cdr3_aa: CASSALGHHPYGYTF

v_call: TRBV20-1
clone_size: NA
cdr3_length: 13
d_call: NA
j_call: TRBJ2-7
cdr3_nt: TGCAGTGCTGCTGACAGTCCAACCTACGAGCAGTACTTC
cdr3_aa: CSAADSPTYEQYF

v_call: TRBV5-1
clone_size: few
cdr3_length: 15
d_call: NA
j_call: TRBJ1-1
cdr3_nt: TGCGCCAGCAGCTTGGCCCCACAGGGACCCACTGAAGCTTTCTTT
cdr3_aa: CASSLAPQGPTEAFF

v_call: TRBV5-1
clone_size: NA
cdr3_length: 15
d_call: TRBD1
j_call: TRBJ2-7
cdr3_nt: TGCGCCAGCAGCTACGGACAGGGACGGGGCTACGAGCAGTACTTC
cdr3_aa: CASSYGQGRGYEQYF

v_call: TRBV29-1
clone_size: many
cdr3_length: 14
d_call: NA
j_call: TRBJ2-6
cdr3_nt: TGCAGCGTAGCGGCGGAGACTGGGGCCAACGTCCTGACTTTC
cdr3_aa: CSVAAETGANVLTF

v_call: TRBV20-1
clone_size: many
cdr3_length: 19
d_call: NA
j_call: TRBJ1-2
cdr3_nt: TGCAGTGCTAGAGTATTTGTAGGTTCACATCTCATTGGTGACTATGGCTACACCTTC
cdr3_aa: CSARVFVGSHLIGDYGYTF

v_call: TRBV2
clone_size: many
cdr3_length: 15
d_call: TRBD1
j_call: TRBJ2-1
cdr3_nt: TGTGCCACCTTAAACCGGGACAGGGGGGAAAATGAGCAGTTCTTC
cdr3_aa: CATLNRDRGENEQFF

v_call: TRBV27
clone_size: few
cdr3_length: 13
d_call: NA
j_call: TRBJ2-2
cdr3_nt: TGTGCCAGCGGATCACTATCGCCCCGGGAGCTGTTTTTT
cdr3_aa: CASGSLSPRELFF

v_call: TRBV3-1
clone_size: few
cdr3_length: 16
d_call: NA
j_call: TRBJ2-4
cdr3_nt: TGTGCCAGCAGCCAAGCTTTAACTAGCGCCAAAAACATTCAGTACTTC
cdr3_aa: CASSQALTSAKNIQYF

v_call: TRBV12-3/TRBV12-4
clone_size: many
cdr3_length: 13
d_call: NA
j_call: TRBJ2-3
cdr3_nt: TGTGCCAGCAGTTTAGCGGGATACGATACGCAGTATTTT
cdr3_aa: CASSLAGYDTQYF

v_call: TRBV6-1
clone_size: NA
cdr3_length: 16
d_call: NA
j_call: TRBJ2-3
cdr3_nt: TGTGCCAGCAGTGACGGCAGAACCTCTAGCACAGATACGCAGTATTTT
cdr3_aa: CASSDGRTSSTDTQYF

v_call: TRBV12-3/TRBV12-4
clone_size: NA
cdr3_length: 16
d_call: NA
j_call: TRBJ1-6
cdr3_nt: TGTGCCAGCAGTTTTTGGGGGGCCTCCTATAATTCACCCCTCCACTTT
cdr3_aa: CASSFWGASYNSPLHF

v_call: TRBV24-1
clone_size: few
cdr3_length: 15
d_call: TRBD1
j_call: TRBJ2-5
cdr3_nt: TGTGCCACCAGTGATATCCGGGACAGCCAAGAGACCCAGTACTTC
cdr3_aa: CATSDIRDSQETQYF

v_call: TRBV29-1
clone_size: many
cdr3_length: 11
d_call: NA
j_call: TRBJ2-1
cdr3_nt: TGCAGCGGCTATACAGGGCAGGAGCAGTTCTTC
cdr3_aa: CSGYTGQEQFF

v_call: TRBV24-1
clone_size: many
cdr3_length: 15
d_call: NA
j_call: TRBJ1-4
cdr3_nt: TGTGCCACCAGTGATTCGGATCCAACTAATGAAAAACTGTTTTTT
cdr3_aa: CATSDSDPTNEKLFF

v_call: TRBV9
clone_size: many
cdr3_length: 16
d_call: NA
j_call: TRBJ2-2
cdr3_nt: TGTGCCAGCAGCGTAGTGGGCGGGCCGAACACCGGGGAGCTGTTTTTT
cdr3_aa: CASSVVGGPNTGELFF

v_call: TRBV12-3/TRBV12-4
clone_size: many
cdr3_length: 11
d_call: NA
j_call: TRBJ2-1
cdr3_nt: TGTGCCAGTTCCCTCGTTAGCGAGCAGTTCTTC
cdr3_aa: CASSLVSEQFF

v_call: TRBV6-5
clone_size: many
cdr3_length: 16
d_call: NA
j_call: TRBJ1-3
cdr3_nt: TGTGCCAGCAGTTACTCGAGGGCCCCTCGCGGAAACACCATATATTTT
cdr3_aa: CASSYSRAPRGNTIYF

v_call: TRBV20-1
clone_size: many
cdr3_length: 13
d_call: NA
j_call: TRBJ1-5
cdr3_nt: TGCAGTGCTAGGATTAGTGGGGTCCAGCCCCAGCATTTT
cdr3_aa: CSARISGVQPQHF

v_call: TRBV20-1
clone_size: many
cdr3_length: 11
d_call: NA
j_call: TRBJ2-5
cdr3_nt: TGCAGTGCTCCGGTCCAAGAGACCCAGTACTTC
cdr3_aa: CSAPVQETQYF

v_call: TRBV6-1
clone_size: NA
cdr3_length: 12
d_call: TRBD1
j_call: TRBJ1-1
cdr3_nt: TGTGCCACCAGACAGGGCCACACTGAAGCTTTCTTT
cdr3_aa: CATRQGHTEAFF

v_call: TRBV5-1
clone_size: NA
cdr3_length: 20
d_call: NA
j_call: TRBJ2-3
cdr3_nt: TGCGCCAGCAGCAAATCAGCAGGGTTGGCTAGCGACCTAGCAACAGATACGCAGTATTTT
cdr3_aa: CASSKSAGLASDLATDTQYF

v_call: TRBV19
clone_size: few
cdr3_length: 15
d_call: TRBD2
j_call: TRBJ2-2
cdr3_nt: TGTGCCAGTACCCCCACGGGAGGGTTCACCGGGGAGCTGTTTTTT
cdr3_aa: CASTPTGGFTGELFF

v_call: TRBV15
clone_size: NA
cdr3_length: 13
d_call: NA
j_call: TRBJ1-4
cdr3_nt: TGTGCCACCAGCAGGGACTTTCCCGAAAAACTGTTTTTT
cdr3_aa: CATSRDFPEKLFF